The source of this TCR beta chain is a study of CD4 T cells in relation to SARS-CoV-2 and coronaviruses. Germline CDR1 is ENHRY and CDR2 is SYGVKD. V shed 10 bases and J 0 bases; nucleotides not matched to a gene: 9. This CDR3 contains 14 residues. Before the COVID-19 pandemic, during about 2011-2019, CD4+ T cells were taken from unexposed donors. Isolation of CD4+ T cells took place after less than twelve days in culture. To note about this clone: Its antigen is unidentified.

Some clones are missing from TCRdb's copy, which holds only in-frame ones; the method was immunoSEQ multiplex PCR. The table lists 15,000 to 20,000 clones, around three quarters of them singletons. Sequences were obtained from CD4+ T cells from PBMCs, cultured in vitro. J is TRBJ2-7 and V is TRBV10-3; TRBD1 matches at 7 bases. The sequence was obtained from a human donor in good health. The chain's CDR3 is CATGQEPLSYEQYF. CDR3 DNA sequence: TGTGCCACAGGACAGGAGCCCCTCTCCTACGAGCAGTACTTC.